A selection of T cell receptor beta chains follows, all from one sample in a study of Ad26.COV2.S vaccination and SARS-CoV-2 variants. The data were produced by immunoSEQ multiplex PCR, yet TCRdb's version contains in-frame clones alone and is incomplete. The sample shows roughly 390,000 clones, less than 90% of them seen only once. The sample in question was peripheral blood, obtained in a trial of Ad26.COV2.S vaccine versus placebo. These receptors were collected from a person aged 18 to 65 who received the Ad26.COV2.S COVID-19 vaccine or a placebo. Each CDR3 is given with its conserved first and last residue. The D gene is left open where the match is weak. For some rows the clone size is stated as once, few or many, or as a class when expanded; others skip it.

V gene	clone size	D gene	J gene	CDR3 DNA	CDR3 protein
TRBV5-4	NA	TRBD1	TRBJ2-7	TGTGCCAGCAGCTTGGACAGGGGGCACGAGCAGTACTTC	CASSLDRGHEQYF
TRBV6-1	once	TRBD1	TRBJ1-5	TGTGCCAGCAGTGATTCAGGGGGGACAGGGCTGCCCCAGCATTTT	CASSDSGGTGLPQHF
TRBV20-1	NA	NA	TRBJ2-5	TGCAGTGCTAGTGAGGGTCCTCAAGAGACCCAGTACTTC	CSASEGPQETQYF
TRBV10-3	NA	TRBD1	TRBJ1-1	TGTGCCATCAGTGACCCCGGACAGGGAACTGAAGCTTTCTTT	CAISDPGQGTEAFF
TRBV2	NA	NA	TRBJ2-3	TGTGCCAGCAAACCCTCGGGCTTCACAGATACGCAGTATTTT	CASKPSGFTDTQYF
TRBV7-9	NA	NA	TRBJ1-1	TGTGCCAGCAGCTTAACAGGACGCCCTGAAGCTTTCTTT	CASSLTGRPEAFF
TRBV3-1/TRBV3-2	NA	NA	TRBJ1-1	TGTGCCAGCAGCCAAGGGGCCGGGCTTGCCACTGAAGCTTTCTTT	CASSQGAGLATEAFF
TRBV3-1/TRBV3-2	NA	TRBD2	TRBJ2-5	TGTGCCAGCAGCCAAGATGGACTAGCATACCCAGAGACCCAGTACTTC	CASSQDGLAYPETQYF
TRBV14	NA	TRBD1	TRBJ1-3	TGTGCCAGCAGCCACCGGACAGGGATGAACACCATATATTTT	CASSHRTGMNTIYF
TRBV20-1	NA	TRBD1	TRBJ1-2	TGCAGTGCTAGTCCTAGGACAGGGGACTGGTATGGCTACACCTTC	CSASPRTGDWYGYTF
TRBV28	NA	TRBD1	TRBJ1-1	TGTGCCAGCACCTCCGGGGGGACAGTCAAATCTGAAGCTTTCTTT	CASTSGGTVKSEAFF
TRBV5-6	NA	TRBD1	TRBJ1-6	TGTGCCAGCAGCCCCTGGACAGGGCGATCACCCCTCCACTTT	CASSPWTGRSPLHF
TRBV19	NA	NA	TRBJ1-1	TGTGCCAGTAGTATCGGGGTGAACACTGAAGCTTTCTTT	CASSIGVNTEAFF
TRBV15	NA	NA	TRBJ1-5	TGTGCCACCAGCAGAGATCACGGGGTCAATCAGCCCCAGCATTTT	CATSRDHGVNQPQHF
TRBV7-2	NA	NA	TRBJ2-7	TGTGCCAGCAGCCAGACGGGGTATGACTACGAGCAGTACTTC	CASSQTGYDYEQYF
TRBV13	NA	NA	TRBJ2-7	TGTGCCAGCAGCTTAGCCCCCCTCCGCGGGTTCTCCTACGAGCAGTACTTC	CASSLAPLRGFSYEQYF
TRBV29-1	NA	TRBD1	TRBJ2-2	TGCAGCGGGGACAGGGGCACCGGGGAGCTGTTTTTT	CSGDRGTGELFF
TRBV2	NA	NA	TRBJ1-6	TGTGCCAGCAGAGAAAACAGTGACGCACCCCTCCACTTT	CASRENSDAPLHF
TRBV3-1/TRBV3-2	NA	NA	TRBJ2-5	TGTGCCAGCAGCCAAGGGCGGGACACTAGGGAGACCCAGTACTTC	CASSQGRDTRETQYF
TRBV2	NA	NA	TRBJ1-6	TGTGCCAGCAGTGAGGACTCTCCGTATAATTCACCCCTCCACTTT	CASSEDSPYNSPLHF
TRBV29-1	NA	TRBD1	TRBJ1-2	TGCAGCGTCGGACAGGGGGGTAACTATGGCTACACCTTC	CSVGQGGNYGYTF
TRBV5-1	NA	TRBD1	TRBJ1-3	TGCGCCAGCAGCTCCCTCGGGACAGCTGGAAACACCATATATTTT	CASSSLGTAGNTIYF
TRBV9	NA	NA	TRBJ2-1	TGTGCCAGCAGCGTAGGTCGGGGTTACAATGAGCAGTTCTTC	CASSVGRGYNEQFF
TRBV15	NA	TRBD2	TRBJ2-3	TGTGCCACCAGCGGGACCAGACTAGCGGGGGGATTCACAGATACGCAGTATTTT	CATSGTRLAGGFTDTQYF
TRBV19	NA	NA	TRBJ1-5	TGTGCCAGTAGTATCCGAGACGTTCAGCCCCAGCATTTT	CASSIRDVQPQHF
TRBV25-1	NA	TRBD1	TRBJ1-3	TGTGCCAGCACCTCAGGGGGATCTGGAAACACCATATATTTT	CASTSGGSGNTIYF
TRBV3-1/TRBV3-2	NA	TRBD1	TRBJ1-6	TGTGCCAGCAGCCACAAAAGACAGGGCGTAGAAACCTATAATTCACCCCTCCACTTT	CASSHKRQGVETYNSPLHF
TRBV28	few	NA	TRBJ1-2	TGTGCCAGCAGTCGACAGGATAACTATGGCTACACCTTC	CASSRQDNYGYTF
TRBV5-4	NA	NA	TRBJ2-2	TGTGCCAGCAGCCCGCTACCCACCGGGGAGCTGTTTTTT	CASSPLPTGELFF
TRBV7-9	NA	NA	TRBJ2-5	TGTGCCAGCAGCTTAACCACTAGCTCGGAAGAGACCCAGTACTTC	CASSLTTSSEETQYF
TRBV7-9	NA	TRBD1	TRBJ2-7	TGTGCCAGCAGCCATCCCAGGACAGGGGCCTACGAGCAGTACTTC	CASSHPRTGAYEQYF
TRBV29-1	NA	NA	TRBJ1-2	TGCAGCGTTGCCGAAACTAACTATGGCTACACCTTC	CSVAETNYGYTF
TRBV4-1	few	NA	TRBJ1-1	TGCGCCAGCAGCCACCCCGACAGGCGGGGCACTGAAGCTTTCTTT	CASSHPDRRGTEAFF
TRBV24-1	NA	NA	TRBJ2-5	TGTGCCACCAGTGATTTGCGGGGGACCCAGTACTTC	CATSDLRGTQYF
TRBV23-1	once	NA	TRBJ2-7	TGCGCCAGCAGGCGGGGCAGGTCCTACGAGCAGTACTTC	CASRRGRSYEQYF
TRBV4-1	NA	NA	TRBJ1-1	TGCGCCAGCAGCCGCATTCAGGGGACCACTGAAGCTTTCTTT	CASSRIQGTTEAFF
TRBV11-2	once	NA	TRBJ2-2	TGTGCCAGCAGACAGCTAACGAACACCGGGGAGCTGTTTTTT	CASRQLTNTGELFF
TRBV4-3	NA	TRBD1	TRBJ1-1	TGCGCCAGCAGCCAACCGGGACAGTCGAACACTGAAGCTTTCTTT	CASSQPGQSNTEAFF
TRBV2	NA	TRBD2	TRBJ2-2	TGTGCCAGCAGTGAAGCTAGCGGGGGGGCCCCCGGGGAGCTGTTTTTT	CASSEASGGAPGELFF
TRBV5-4	NA	TRBD2	TRBJ2-1	TGTGCCAGCAGCTTGGCCGGGACTAGGCCCAATGAGCAGTTCTTC	CASSLAGTRPNEQFF
TRBV7-9	NA	NA	TRBJ1-1	TGTGCCAGCAGCTCCCGCGGGGGTTACACTGAAGCTTTCTTT	CASSSRGGYTEAFF
TRBV3-1/TRBV3-2	NA	TRBD2	TRBJ2-3	TGTGCCAGCAGCCAAGACCGGGGGGGGGAGTACGGCACAGATACGCAGTATTTT	CASSQDRGGEYGTDTQYF
TRBV9	NA	TRBD2	TRBJ2-3	TGTGCCAGCGGACTGTGGGGGGGTAGCACAGATACGCAGTATTTT	CASGLWGGSTDTQYF
TRBV18	NA	NA	TRBJ2-5	TGTGCCAGCTCACCAGATGGGGGGGAGACCCAGTACTTC	CASSPDGGETQYF
TRBV6-1	NA	NA	TRBJ2-1	TGTGCCAGCAGTGAACTGCCGGGGGGCCCTCCCCATGAGCAGTTCTTC	CASSELPGGPPHEQFF
TRBV19	NA	TRBD2	TRBJ2-7	TGTGCCAGTAGTATAGCGGGTAGCGGGGGTGCCCACGAGCAGTACTTC	CASSIAGSGGAHEQYF
TRBV2	NA	TRBD1	TRBJ2-5	TGTGCCAGCGGGACAGGGGTGCAAGAGACCCAGTACTTC	CASGTGVQETQYF
TRBV6-2/TRBV6-3	NA	NA	TRBJ2-5	TGTGCCAGCAGTTCCGGCGAGGGCCGGGGGACCCAGTACTTC	CASSSGEGRGTQYF
TRBV19	NA	TRBD1	TRBJ1-6	TGTGCCAGTAGTATTGGACAGGGGAGTCATTCACCCCTCCACTTT	CASSIGQGSHSPLHF
TRBV27	few	TRBD2	TRBJ2-1	TGTGCCAGCAAGTGGGGAGGTAGCGGGGGGGCTTATGAGCAGTTCTTC	CASKWGGSGGAYEQFF
TRBV10-1	NA	TRBD1	TRBJ1-2	TGCGCCAGCAGTGGGGACAGGAACTATGGCTACACCTTC	CASSGDRNYGYTF
TRBV7-9	NA	TRBD2	TRBJ2-3	TGTGCCAGCAGCTCCCCCAGGCAGCGGGGAAGCACAGATACGCAGTATTTT	CASSSPRQRGSTDTQYF
TRBV7-9	once	NA	TRBJ1-2	TGTGCCAGCAGCTCCACAACGGAGCAGGGAACATATGGCTACACCTTC	CASSSTTEQGTYGYTF